This TCR beta chain appears in the sequencing data of a study of radiotherapy plus CTLA-4 blockade in lung cancer. Overall study: Among patients, around 19% showed objective responses, and 30% to 35% had disease control. General observations from the study: Radiotherapy was combined with ipilimumab, and tumor-derived TCR clones then expanded in blood. Together with interferon-beta, which increased in serum after radiation, early dynamic changes in blood T cell clones were reportedly the best predictors of response.

Produced via immunoSEQ multiplex PCR; TCRdb's table is partial and in-frame only. The table has tens of thousands of clones, approximately 79% seen once. The germline CDR1 and CDR2 sequences are SGHTA and FQGTGA. This CDR3 comprises 14 residues. V lost 5 bases to trimming and J lost 5 bases, with 12 bases between them. Focal radiation was given together with CTLA-4 blockade (ipilimumab) to patients with chemo-refractory metastatic non-small-cell lung cancer. Remarks on this clone: Its antigen is not known.

The receptor comes from a human donor with non-small cell lung cancer who had stable disease on radiotherapy plus ipilimumab. This rearrangement joins TRBV7-3 to TRBJ2-2; D ambiguous. The sequenced sample was peripheral blood, obtained from a patient treated with radiotherapy plus ipilimumab. Here the CDR3 reads CASSQIVGTGELFF. Here the CDR3 DNA reads TGTGCCAGCAGCCAGATCGTAGGGACCGGGGAGCTGTTTTTT.